The clone carrying this TCR beta chain appeared a single time. Its specificity is unknown. The ends were cut back, 8 bases at V and 0 bases at J, with 8 bases in the middle. The V gene's germline CDR1 is LGHNT and CDR2 FRNRAP. CDR3 length: 13 amino acids. This table comes from immunoSEQ multiplex PCR, and its TCRdb copy is limited to in-frame clones, with some not included. The sample holds about 140,000 clones; approximately 87% are singletons and the top ten take roughly 3%. The donors were in the roughly 130-subject validation cohort, distinct from the roughly 670-subject first cohort. The sample originates from a study of cytomegalovirus exposure and HLA in healthy donors. Study background: The 120 validation repertoires and the roughly 670 first-cohort repertoires shared a platform, a later analysis reported.

Overall study results and limits: TCR beta chains numbering 164 were designated cytomegalovirus-associated. Published work reported that the classifier diagnosed cytomegalovirus status with high specificity and sensitivity.

The sequencing sample was made of PBMCs. This chain uses TRBV12-5 with TRBJ1-5; D might be TRBD1 (5 bases). This clonotype originated in a man aged 18 to 29 in good health and CMV-seronegative. CDR3 DNA: TGTGCTAGTTCTCAGGGTAGCAATCAGCCCCAGCATTTT. Translation gives CASSQGSNQPQHF. Variable domain in full (rest from reference TRBV12-5 and TRBJ1-5): DARVTQTPRHKVTEMGQEVTMRCQPILGHNTVFWYRQTMMQGLELLAYFRNRAPLDDSGMPKDRFSAEMPDATLATLKIQPSEPRDSAVYFCASSQGSNQPQHFGDGTRLSIL.